This T cell receptor (beta chain) stems from a study of T cells in tuberculosis. For the study at large: In South Africa, adults with active tuberculosis were compared with IGRA-negative and latently infected IGRA-positive adolescents.

Study-level points and caveats: Cases with active tuberculosis were adults, while controls were adolescents.

The protocol was immunoSEQ multiplex PCR, while the TCRdb copy is restricted to in-frame clones and leaves out a portion. The sample lists around 35,000 clones; more than 85% were seen once. CDR1 and CDR2 from the germline V gene are SGHAT and FQNNGV. The CDR3 totals 16 residues. V lost 1 base, J lost 3 bases, and 4 bases stayed unmatched. Details on this clone: The antigen remains unidentified.

This chain joins TRBV11-2 and TRBJ2-1; 9 bases align to TRBD2. The sequence derives from a donor between 10 and 35 years old with latent tuberculosis or without tuberculosis infection. Sample: PBMCs. The CDR3 bases are TGTGCCAGCAGCTTAGGATTAGCGGGGGTCTACAATGAGCAGTTCTTC. Protein: CASSLGLAGVYNEQFF.